This T cell receptor (beta chain) was profiled in a study of beta chain features in type 1 diabetes. The whole isolated RNA underwent reverse transcription, so sequencing captured expressed TCRB transcripts. Regulatory, naive and central memory T cell samples averaged around 3.6 million reads. Clones were sequenced by immunoSEQ multiplex PCR, and TCRdb holds only the in-frame ones, with some missing. The sample has hundreds of thousands of clones, 10% to 15% seen once. Whole-study findings and limits: For Type 1 diabetes patients, all four CD4+ subsets carried TCRB CDR3s that were moderately but significantly shorter.

Concerning this clone itself: Antigen unknown.

The sample was naive CD4+ T cells from blood. The clonotype was recovered from a man aged 18 to 35 in good health.

CDR3 bases: TGTGCCAGCGCTCGGGGGAACTCCTACGAGCAGTACTTC. As protein: CASARGNSYEQYF. This chain uses TRBV6-5 with TRBJ2-7, with D perhaps TRBD2 (6 bases). CDR3 size: 13 residues. The ends were cut back, 8 bases at V and 0 bases at J, with 11 bases in the middle. Germline CDR1 MNHEY, CDR2 SVGAGI.